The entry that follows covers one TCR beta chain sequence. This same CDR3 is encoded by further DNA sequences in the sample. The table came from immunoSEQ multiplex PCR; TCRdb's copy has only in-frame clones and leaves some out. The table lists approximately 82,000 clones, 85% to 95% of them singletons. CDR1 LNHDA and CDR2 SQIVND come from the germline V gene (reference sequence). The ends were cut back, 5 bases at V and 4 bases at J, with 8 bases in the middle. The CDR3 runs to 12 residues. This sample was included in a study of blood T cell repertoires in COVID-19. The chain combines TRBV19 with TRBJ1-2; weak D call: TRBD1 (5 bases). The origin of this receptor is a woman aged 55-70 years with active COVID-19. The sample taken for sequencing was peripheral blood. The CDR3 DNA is TGTGCCAGTAGTCGAACAGGCTATGGCTACACCTTC. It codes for CASSRTGYGYTF.